The T cell receptor (beta chain) described here comes from a study of blood T cell repertoires in COVID-19. This clone was counted only a few times. Generated by immunoSEQ multiplex PCR, the TCRdb table keeps only in-frame clones and is missing some. The sample lists around 72,000 clones; 83% were seen once. The sample comprised peripheral blood. This TCR came from a woman of 80 years or more with acute or convalescent COVID-19.

This CDR3 is CAIRAFNTEAFF. The CDR3 DNA sequence: TGTGCCATCAGAGCCTTTAACACTGAAGCTTTCTTT. This chain links TRBV10-3 with TRBJ1-1; D call uncertain. Trimming stripped 6 bases from V and 2 bases from J, with 7 bases between. The V gene's germline CDR1 is ENHRY and CDR2 SYGVKD. This CDR3 comprises 12 residues.